The 28 T cell receptor beta chains in this list originate from one sample, sequenced in a study of blood T cell repertoires in COVID-19. Method: immunoSEQ multiplex PCR; TCRdb's copy keeps in-frame clones and lacks some. This sample has fewer than 500,000 clones; around nine tenths occur once, and the top ten carry around 4.4%. The sample was peripheral blood. The receptor source for this set is a woman aged 25 to 45 with acute or convalescent COVID-19.

The gene calls are TRBV5-4 and TRBJ1-1; 9 bases align to TRBD1. V dropped 4 bases and J dropped 0; count of bases not matched to a gene: 10. The CDR3 runs 17 residues. Germline values: CDR1 SGHNT, CDR2 YYREEE (reference sequence). The CDR3 DNA sequence: TGTGCCAGCAGCCCCTTACAGGGGGCCCTCATGAACACTGAAGCTTTCTTT. It is translated as CASSPLQGALMNTEAFF.

The V call is TRBV10-3, the J call TRBJ1-1; D gene unclear. This CDR3 has 12 amino acids. The germline CDR1 and CDR2 sequences are ENHRY and SYGVKD. Trimming cost V 9 bases and J 4 bases, with 12 bases left between them. CDR3 sequence: CAIKNIFTEAFF. DNA of the CDR3: TGTGCCATAAAAAATATATTCACTGAAGCTTTCTTT.

The chain is built from TRBV6-5 and TRBJ2-7; 9 nucleotides align to TRBD1. CDR1 MNHEY and CDR2 SVGAGI come from the germline V gene. Germline trimming cut 6 bases from V and 0 bases from J; bases unmatched to any gene: 6. The CDR3 extends over 15 amino acids. CDR3 loop: CASRVMTGGSYEQYF. In DNA, the CDR3 is TGTGCCAGCAGAGTAATGACAGGGGGCTCCTACGAGCAGTACTTC.

As for this clone: The junction departs from germline at one end; a sequencing error may be responsible. V usage is TRBV5-1 and J usage is TRBJ2-7; 7 nucleotides agree with TRBD1. Germline V gene sequence: CDR1 SGHRS, CDR2 YFSETQ. The CDR3 sequence is 12 residues long. DNA of the CDR3: TGCGCCAGCAGCTTGGCCCGGGACAGCCTAACCTTC. This gives the protein CASSLARDSLTF.

The J gene is TRBJ1-2, the V gene TRBV10-3, with 8 bases that match TRBD1. The V gene end was trimmed by 10 bases and the J gene end by 3 bases; junction bases not matched to a gene: 13. The CDR3 loop spans 15 amino acids. Germline-derived CDR1 and CDR2 are ENHRY and SYGVKD. CDR3 DNA: TGTGCCACCTCAGAACCACAGGGGGTGGACTATGGCTACACCTTC. It yields the protein CATSEPQGVDYGYTF.

The rearrangement joins TRBV4-1 to TRBJ2-7; 16 bases are shared with TRBD2. J lost 7 bases, V lost 7 bases, and 4 bases had no gene match. This CDR3 has 14 amino acids. Germline V CDR1 and CDR2: MGHRA, YSYEKL. CDR3 loop: CASTGTSGGVEQYF. Written as DNA, the CDR3 is TGCGCCAGCACGGGGACTAGCGGGGGGGTTGAGCAGTACTTC.

V gene TRBV15 combines with J gene TRBJ2-7; 7 bases map to TRBD2. Germline V gene data show CDR1 as LNHNV and CDR2 as YYDKDF (reference sequence). The CDR3 spans 15 residues. After removal of 0 bases from V and 4 bases from J, the junction contained 6 bases not matched to a gene. The chain's CDR3 is CATSRELGGGYEQYF. The CDR3 nucleotides read TGTGCCACCAGCAGAGAGTTGGGCGGGGGTTACGAGCAGTACTTC.

V and J are TRBV2 and TRBJ1-5, with D maybe TRBD1 (5 bases). The CDR3 loop spans 14 amino acids. Trimming took off 6 bases at V and 3 bases at J, with 12 bases between the two ends. The V gene's germline CDR1 is SNHLY and CDR2 FYNNEI. The CDR3 nucleotides are TGTGCCAGCAGGGGGCCAGGGATCAATCAGCCCCAGCATTTT. This translates into CASRGPGINQPQHF.

This clone was picked up one time. The J gene is TRBJ2-3, the V gene TRBV7-6; D unresolved. The CDR3 is 13 amino acids. V was pared by 1 base and J by 2 bases, with 4 bases between. Germline V lookup: CDR1 SGHVS, CDR2 FNYEAQ. The CDR3 DNA sequence: TGTGCCAGCAGCTTAGTCGTCACAGATACGCAGTATTTT. Encoded protein: CASSLVVTDTQYF.

The V and J genes are TRBV9 and TRBJ1-1; TRBD1 might be the D (6 bases). From germline, CDR1 is SGDLS and CDR2 YYNGEE. The CDR3 loop spans 14 amino acids. The V end lost 0 bases, the J end lost 9 bases, and 15 bases lay between the germline ends. The chain's CDR3 is CASSVVGTTSKAFF. The CDR3 nucleotides are TGTGCCAGCAGCGTAGTTGGGACAACATCGAAAGCTTTCTTT.

CDR3 sequence (DNA): TGTGCCATCAAACCGCGCGACATTTACGAGCAGTACTTC. Translated: CAIKPRDIYEQYF. This sequence joins TRBV10-3 and TRBJ2-7; D not certain. Germline CDR1 ENHRY, CDR2 SYGVKD. Trimming took 7 bases from V and 4 from J, leaving 14 bases between them. The CDR3 is made up of 13 amino acids.

The V call is TRBV2, the J call TRBJ2-7; D gene ambiguous. Germline V gene data show CDR1 as SNHLY and CDR2 as FYNNEI. The CDR3 covers 13 residues. The V end was cut by 0 bases, the J end by 1 base, with 4 bases between. The CDR3 sequence: CASSEAVSYEQYF. The DNA for the CDR3 is TGTGCCAGCAGTGAAGCCGTATCCTACGAGCAGTACTTC. Drawing the rest from reference TRBV2 and TRBJ2-7, the complete variable domain is EPEVTQTPSHQVTQMGQEVILRCVPISNHLYFYWYRQILGQKVEFLVSFYNNEISEKSEIFDDQFSVERPDGSNFTLKIRSTKLEDSAMYFCASSEAVSYEQYFGPGTRLTVT.

This chain uses TRBV4-1 with TRBJ2-1, with TRBD1 as a possible D gene (5 bases). Trimming removed 0 bases at V and 7 bases at J, with 13 bases between. Per the germline V gene, CDR1 is MGHRA and CDR2 is YSYEKL. The CDR3 is 15 residues long. This CDR3 is CASSQEGLGTNEQFF. DNA for the CDR3: TGCGCCAGCAGCCAAGAGGGGCTAGGTACTAATGAGCAGTTCTTC.

This rearrangement joins TRBV19 to TRBJ2-1, with 13 bases that match TRBD2. The V gene end was trimmed by 7 bases and the J gene end by 9 bases; junction bases not matched to a gene: 12. The CDR3 contains 16 residues. The germline V gene encodes CDR1 LNHDA and CDR2 SQIVND (reference sequence). CDR3 bases: TGTGCCAGTACCCTGACTAGCGGGGGGCCGCATGGTGAGCAGTTCTTC. Translating it yields CASTLTSGGPHGEQFF.

The chain joins TRBV3-1 (or the pseudogene TRBV3-2) to TRBJ2-3; D remains ambiguous. The CDR3 is made up of 14 amino acids. The V gene's germline CDR1 is LGHDT and CDR2 YNNKEL (reference sequence). Trimming removed 4 bases from V and 2 bases from J, with 10 bases in between. CDR3 sequence: CASSPNYATDTQYF. The CDR3 nucleotides read TGTGCCAGCAGCCCTAACTATGCCACAGATACGCAGTATTTT.

CDR3 residues: CASTHQPQFDEQYF. CDR3 nucleotide sequence: TGTGCCAGCACCCATCAACCCCAGTTCGACGAGCAGTACTTC. The chain employs TRBV6-5 and TRBJ2-7; D not certain. V was trimmed by 7 bases and J by 5 bases, leaving 18 bases between them. CDR3 length: 14 amino acids. Germline-derived CDR1 and CDR2 are MNHEY and SVGAGI.

This chain uses TRBV7-8 with TRBJ1-5; D might be TRBD1 (5 bases). The CDR3 is 16 residues long. V dropped 5 bases and J dropped 0 bases, with 14 bases sitting between them. Germline lookup yields CDR1 SGHVS and CDR2 FQNEAQ. CDR3 sequence: CASSNRRGASNQPQHF. In DNA, the CDR3 is TGTGCCAGCAGCAACAGAAGGGGTGCTAGCAATCAGCCCCAGCATTTT.

The chain uses TRBV12-5 and TRBJ2-3; weak D call: TRBD2 (6 bases). Germline V gene data show CDR1 as LGHNT and CDR2 as FRNRAP. The CDR3 covers 13 residues. Trimming stripped 3 bases from V and 4 bases from J, with 8 bases between. The CDR3 sequence: CASGLLAPDTQYF. CDR3 nucleotide sequence: TGTGCTAGTGGTTTACTAGCTCCAGATACGCAGTATTTT.

The chain has TRBV5-1 and TRBJ2-2; 11 nucleotides match TRBD2. The J segment lost 6 bases and the V segment lost 2 bases, leaving 9 bases of the junction unmatched. This CDR3 spans 17 amino acids. Per germline, CDR1 SGHRS and CDR2 YFSETQ. CDR3 nucleotides: TGCGCCAGCAGCTTCGTAGCGGGGGGGCCCTCATCCGGGGAGCTGTTTTTT. It translates to CASSFVAGGPSSGELFF.

The chain combines TRBV2 with TRBJ1-6, with TRBD1 identical over 7 bases. Looked up from germline, CDR1 is SNHLY and CDR2 is FYNNEI. Losses at the gene ends were 4 bases for V and 6 bases for J; bases not matched to a gene: 3. This CDR3 is 14 amino acids long. The CDR3 reads CASSAGQPNSPLHF. In DNA, the CDR3 is TGTGCCAGCAGTGCGGGACAGCCTAATTCACCCCTCCACTTT. Together with reference TRBV2 and TRBJ1-6, the CDR3 gives the full variable domain: EPEVTQTPSHQVTQMGQEVILRCVPISNHLYFYWYRQILGQKVEFLVSFYNNEISEKSEIFDDQFSVERPDGSNFTLKIRSTKLEDSAMYFCASSAGQPNSPLHFGNGTRLTVT.

The chain links TRBV7-2 to TRBJ1-1; possible D gene TRBD1, 6 bases. The V end lost 2 bases, the J end lost 5 bases, and 21 bases lay between the germline ends. Germline assignment: CDR1 SGHTA and CDR2 FQGNSA. The CDR3 totals 17 residues. The CDR3 loop reads CASSLYIRGSYGTEAFF. Written as DNA, the CDR3 is TGTGCCAGCAGCTTATACATCAGGGGTTCATACGGGACTGAAGCTTTCTTT.

The rearrangement joins TRBV5-6 to TRBJ2-1; tentatively, D is TRBD2 (7 bases). Germline-derived CDR1 and CDR2 are SGHDT and YYEEEE. The CDR3 has 15 residues. The V gene lost 4 bases and the J gene lost 7 bases, with 18 bases spanning the gap. The CDR3 DNA reads as TGTGCCAGCAGCCTCGCGGGGGCGGTTAAAAATGAGCAGTTCTTC. The encoded protein is CASSLAGAVKNEQFF.

This chain connects TRBV2 to TRBJ2-5; 12 bases match TRBD2. The CDR3 has 19 residues. Losses at the gene ends were 5 bases for V and 6 bases for J; bases not matched to a gene: 19. Per the germline V gene, CDR1 is SNHLY and CDR2 is FYNNEI. Here the CDR3 reads CASSSPGTARTSGEKTQYF. Written as DNA, the CDR3 is TGTGCCAGCAGTAGCCCCGGGACAGCGAGGACTAGCGGGGAAAAGACCCAGTACTTC. Variable domain in full (rest from reference TRBV2 and TRBJ2-5): EPEVTQTPSHQVTQMGQEVILRCVPISNHLYFYWYRQILGQKVEFLVSFYNNEISEKSEIFDDQFSVERPDGSNFTLKIRSTKLEDSAMYFCASSSPGTARTSGEKTQYFGPGTRLLVL.

The chain couples TRBV19 to TRBJ1-6, with 8 positions matching TRBD1. CDR1 LNHDA and CDR2 SQIVND come from the germline V gene (reference sequence). The CDR3 covers 14 residues. After removal of 6 bases from V and 7 bases from J, the junction contained 5 bases not matched to a gene. In nucleotides, the CDR3 is TGTGCCAGTAGCCGAGGACAGGGCAATTCACCCCTCCACTTT. This gives the protein CASSRGQGNSPLHF.

V is TRBV5-4 and J is TRBJ2-2; TRBD2 matches at 10 bases. Per the germline V gene, CDR1 is SGHNT and CDR2 is YYREEE (reference sequence). V lost 3 bases and J lost 12; bases outside the gene matches: 8. This CDR3 is built from 14 residues. The DNA for the CDR3 is TGTGCCAGCAGCTACGGACTAGCGGCGGGCCAGCTGTTTTTT. Residues: CASSYGLAAGQLFF.

The rearrangement uses TRBV7-7 and TRBJ2-2, with D possibly TRBD2 on 5 matching bases. Trimming stripped 1 base from V and 6 bases from J, with 15 bases between. The CDR3 totals 16 residues. CDR1 is SSHAT and CDR2 is FNYEAQ in the germline V gene (reference sequence). The CDR3 nucleotides read TGTGCCAGCAGCTTAGTGTTGGTTCGGGATCCCGGGGAGCTGTTTTTT. As protein: CASSLVLVRDPGELFF.

This clone was picked up a small number of times. V and J are TRBV25-1 and TRBJ2-7, with unresolved D. The germline CDR1 and CDR2 sequences are MGHDK and SYGVNS. Trimming took off 3 bases at V and 4 bases at J, with 13 bases between the two ends. The CDR3 consists of 14 residues. The CDR3 DNA is TGTGCCAGCAGTGAGAACCGGTACCCTTACGAGCAGTACTTC. Its protein is CASSENRYPYEQYF.

This chain connects TRBV7-9 to TRBJ2-5, with D possibly being TRBD1 (6 bases). Per germline, CDR1 SEHNR and CDR2 FQNEAQ (reference sequence). Trimming pared 3 bases from V and 1 base from J, leaving 9 bases between. CDR3 length: 14 residues. The CDR3 DNA reads as TGTGCCAGCAGCTTCGGACAGAGCCAAGAGACCCAGTACTTC. Its translation: CASSFGQSQETQYF.